The text below deals with one T cell receptor beta chain. Its antigen is not identified. The J segment lost 1 base and the V segment lost 3 bases, leaving 6 bases of the junction unmatched. The CDR3 has 16 amino acids. The germline V gene encodes CDR1 SGHTA and CDR2 FQGNSA. The data derive from a study of CD4+ T cells in melanoma. Study findings and constraints: Reportedly, melanoma neoantigen-specific CD4+ T cells showed varied differentiation states. CD8+ T cell, macrophage and B cell function reportedly correlated with neoantigen-specific CD4+ T cells.

Assay: immunoSEQ multiplex PCR; the TCRdb copy retains only in-frame clones and omits some. The table has some 20,000 clones, 83% seen once. J is TRBJ2-7 and V is TRBV7-2; 10 nucleotides agree with TRBD1. Sequencing was done on a sample of cells from a culture (not recorded whether cultured in vitro). This sequence was found in a human donor with melanoma. The CDR3 coding sequence is TGTGCCAGCAGCTTTTCAGGGACAGGGGTGTCCTACGAGCAGTACTTC. Amino acids: CASSFSGTGVSYEQYF.